This TCR beta chain was observed in a study of CD4 T cells in relation to SARS-CoV-2 and coronaviruses. General study findings and limits: Roughly 69% of donors had memory CD4+ clonotypes crossrecognizing SARS-CoV-2 and common cold coronavirus spike. According to naive versus memory sequencing, detected responses are memory recall, not newly primed.

Sequencing was performed with immunoSEQ multiplex PCR; in TCRdb, only in-frame clones are kept and a portion is missing. The sample includes 35,000 to 50,000 clones, over 75% seen only once; the top ten take more than 1.4%. Cryopreserved PBMCs were CD4-enriched, then split into naive and memory cells. Naive or memory CD4+ cells were cultured 1:1 with T cell-depleted PBMCs plus CEF. Germline CDR1 is KGHDR and CDR2 is SFDVKD. Trimming shortened V by 8 bases and J by 7 bases, and 7 bases separated the two germline ends. This CDR3 is built from 11 residues. This clone appeared once. What it binds is not known.

The sample comprised naive CD4+ T cells from PBMCs, cultured in vitro. Subset here: naive CD4+ T cells isolated by negative enrichment. The receptor was isolated from an adult with COVID-19. This chain uses TRBV24-1 with TRBJ1-4, with D possibly being TRBD1 (5 bases). This CDR3 reads CATMRGEKLFF. CDR3 nucleotides: TGTGCCACCATGAGGGGTGAAAAACTGTTTTTT.